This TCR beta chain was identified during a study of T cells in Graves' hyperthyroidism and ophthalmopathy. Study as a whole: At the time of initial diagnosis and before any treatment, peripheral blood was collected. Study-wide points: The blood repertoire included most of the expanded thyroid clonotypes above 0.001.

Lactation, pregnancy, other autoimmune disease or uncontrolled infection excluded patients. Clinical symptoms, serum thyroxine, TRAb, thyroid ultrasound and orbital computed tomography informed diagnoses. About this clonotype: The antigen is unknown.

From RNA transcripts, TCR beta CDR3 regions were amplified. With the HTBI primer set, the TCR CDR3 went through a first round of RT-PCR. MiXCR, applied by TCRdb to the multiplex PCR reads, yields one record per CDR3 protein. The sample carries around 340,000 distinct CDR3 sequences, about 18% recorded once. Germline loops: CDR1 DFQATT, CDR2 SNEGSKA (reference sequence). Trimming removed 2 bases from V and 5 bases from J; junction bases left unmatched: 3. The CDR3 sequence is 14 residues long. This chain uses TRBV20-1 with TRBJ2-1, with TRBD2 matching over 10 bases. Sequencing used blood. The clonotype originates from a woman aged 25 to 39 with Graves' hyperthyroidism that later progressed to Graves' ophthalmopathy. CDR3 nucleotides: TGCAGTGCTAGACGTCTAGCGGGGGACAATGAGCAGTTCTTC. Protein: CSARRLAGDNEQFF.